These T cell receptor beta chains were read from a single sample in a study of radiation and T cells in renal cell carcinoma. The repertoire was sequenced with immunoSEQ multiplex PCR; TCRdb's copy has only in-frame clones and lacks some. The sample has approximately 150,000 clones, about 87% seen once. Sequenced material: blood, taken from a patient whose treatment included radiotherapy and nephrectomy. The receptor set was obtained from a woman in her sixties or seventies with renal cell carcinoma. Both conserved end residues are part of each CDR3. A D gene is named only where the DNA matches it firmly. Clone size is stated in some rows and not others, as once, few, many or a class when expanded.

v_call	j_call	clone_size	d_call	cdr3_aa	cdr3_nt
TRBV18	TRBJ2-5	.	.	CASSPPYQETQYF	TGTGCCAGCTCACCCCCGTACCAAGAGACCCAGTACTTC
TRBV20-1	TRBJ1-2	.	.	CSARPYGYTF	TGCAGTGCCCGTCCCTATGGCTACACCTTC
TRBV11-2	TRBJ2-3	once	.	CASSHREGGTDTQYF	TGTGCCAGCAGCCACAGGGAGGGGGGCACAGATACGCAGTATTTT
TRBV27	TRBJ1-2	.	TRBD1	CASSPTGAYGYTF	TGTGCCAGCAGTCCGACAGGGGCGTATGGCTACACCTTC
TRBV18	TRBJ1-1	.	.	CASSPEQGVTEAFF	TGTGCCAGCTCACCTGAACAGGGAGTGACTGAAGCTTTCTTT
TRBV28	TRBJ1-4	.	.	CASSLVEPNEKLFF	TGTGCCAGCAGTTTGGTAGAGCCTAATGAAAAACTGTTTTTT
TRBV4-2	TRBJ2-7	.	TRBD2	CASSQESGTTNEQYF	TGTGCCAGCAGCCAAGAAAGCGGGACTACCAACGAGCAGTACTTC
TRBV6-1	TRBJ2-3	.	TRBD2	CASSERLAGPTDTQYF	TGTGCCAGCAGTGAAAGGCTAGCGGGTCCCACAGATACGCAGTATTTT
TRBV6-6	TRBJ1-3	.	.	CASSLGQGSGNTIYF	TGTGCCAGCAGTTTAGGGCAAGGCTCTGGAAACACCATATATTTT
TRBV6-4	TRBJ1-5	.	.	CASSLDSNQPQHF	TGTGCCAGCAGCCTTGATAGCAATCAGCCCCAGCATTTT
TRBV5-1	TRBJ2-1	.	TRBD2	CATRAVGGNNEQFF	TGCGCCACCCGAGCGGTGGGGGGGAACAATGAGCAGTTCTTC
TRBV6-6	TRBJ1-1	.	TRBD1	CASSARDSMAFF	TGTGCCAGCAGTGCCAGGGACAGCATGGCTTTCTTT
TRBV6-1	TRBJ2-3	.	.	CASSLTRRIPDTQYF	TGTGCCAGCAGCCTGACTAGGAGGATTCCAGATACGCAGTATTTT
TRBV30	TRBJ1-3	.	.	CAWGTTGNTIYF	TGTGCCTGGGGGACCACTGGAAACACCATATATTTT
TRBV4-2	TRBJ1-1	few	.	CASSLEGANTEAFF	TGTGCCAGCAGCCTTGAGGGAGCGAACACTGAAGCTTTCTTT
TRBV6-1	TRBJ1-2	once	.	CASSGPGPYGYTF	TGTGCCAGCAGTGGACCAGGGCCCTATGGCTACACCTTC
TRBV7-6	TRBJ2-7	once	.	CASSLVGGSGEQYF	TGTGCCAGCAGCTTAGTTGGGGGTTCGGGCGAGCAGTACTTC
TRBV30	TRBJ2-5	.	TRBD1	CAWGTGGEETQYF	TGTGCCTGGGGGACAGGGGGGGAAGAGACCCAGTACTTC
TRBV6-5	TRBJ1-5	.	.	CASSYSRDSNQPQHF	TGTGCCAGCAGTTACAGCAGGGATAGCAATCAGCCCCAGCATTTT
TRBV6-6	TRBJ1-5	few	TRBD1	CASVPGTGGYQPQHF	TGTGCCAGCGTCCCCGGGACAGGGGGTTATCAGCCCCAGCATTTT
TRBV9	TRBJ2-5	.	TRBD2	CASSVAGLAGQETQYF	TGTGCCAGCAGCGTAGCGGGACTAGCGGGGCAAGAGACCCAGTACTTC
TRBV6-1	TRBJ2-1	.	TRBD2	CASRSLAGAQSEQFF	TGTGCCAGCAGGTCCCTAGCGGGGGCGCAGAGTGAGCAGTTCTTC
TRBV7-6	TRBJ1-6	.	TRBD1	CASSLGTVPFTNSPLHF	TGTGCCAGCAGCCTCGGGACAGTCCCTTTTACGAATTCACCCCTCCACTTT
TRBV28	TRBJ1-2	few	.	CASSRTGNYGYTF	TGTGCCAGCAGTCGGACGGGGAACTATGGCTACACCTTC
TRBV7-2	TRBJ1-1	.	.	CASSFGSGTEAFF	TGTGCCAGCAGTTTCGGGTCGGGCACTGAAGCTTTCTTT
TRBV6-1	TRBJ1-2	.	.	CASRIPGDLSGYTF	TGTGCCAGCAGAATACCAGGGGATCTAAGTGGCTACACCTTC
TRBV25-1	TRBJ1-2	.	.	CASSESGESRYGYTF	TGTGCCAGCAGTGAATCAGGGGAATCTAGGTATGGCTACACCTTC
TRBV6-1	TRBJ2-5	.	.	CASTYSQGRETQYF	TGTGCCAGCACATACTCACAGGGTCGCGAGACCCAGTACTTC
TRBV19	TRBJ1-2	.	.	CASSISDTNYGYTF	TGTGCCAGTAGTATCTCTGACACTAACTATGGCTACACCTTC
TRBV6-5	TRBJ1-1	.	.	CASSSSVLREAFF	TGTGCCAGCAGCTCCTCAGTACTACGCGAGGCTTTCTTT
TRBV30	TRBJ2-4	once	.	CAWIPQGGNIQYF	TGTGCCTGGATTCCACAGGGGGGGAACATTCAGTACTTC
TRBV7-6	TRBJ2-7	.	TRBD1	CASSLAAGGADEQYF	TGTGCCAGCAGCTTAGCGGCAGGGGGCGCGGACGAGCAGTACTTC
TRBV2	TRBJ1-1	.	.	CASSTGSLNTEAFF	TGTGCCAGCAGTACAGGGTCCTTGAACACTGAAGCTTTCTTT
TRBV28	TRBJ1-1	.	.	CASMEGTEAFF	TGTGCCAGCATGGAAGGGACTGAAGCTTTCTTT
TRBV19	TRBJ1-2	.	TRBD1	CASRAGQGENYGYTF	TGTGCCAGTAGGGCCGGACAGGGAGAGAACTATGGCTACACCTTC
TRBV5-1	TRBJ2-1	.	.	CASSLGTNNEQFF	TGCGCCAGCAGCTTGGGGACAAACAATGAGCAGTTCTTC
TRBV7-8	TRBJ1-2	.	.	CASSLGHRDYGYTF	TGTGCCAGCAGCTTAGGCCACAGGGACTATGGCTACACCTTC
TRBV7-3	TRBJ2-3	.	TRBD1	CASSGTGVTQYF	TGTGCCAGCAGCGGGACAGGGGTCACGCAGTATTTT
TRBV5-4	TRBJ2-1	.	TRBD2	CASSLAAGGDNEQFF	TGTGCCAGCAGCTTGGCGGCGGGGGGGGACAATGAGCAGTTCTTC
TRBV27	TRBJ2-7	.	.	CASSLSSATYEQYF	TGTGCCAGCAGTCTATCTAGCGCCACCTACGAGCAGTACTTC
TRBV7-9	TRBJ1-5	.	.	CASSYQGWEAPQHF	TGTGCCAGCAGTTACCAGGGGTGGGAGGCGCCCCAGCATTTT
TRBV28	TRBJ2-7	.	TRBD1	CASSLPGTASEQYF	TGTGCCAGCAGTCTGCCAGGGACAGCATCCGAGCAGTACTTC
TRBV5-1	TRBJ2-1	.	TRBD2	CASSYSGDEQFF	TGCGCCAGCAGCTATAGCGGGGATGAGCAGTTCTTC
TRBV2	TRBJ2-6	once	.	CASSEPGAGGANVLTF	TGTGCCAGCAGTGAACCAGGTGCAGGTGGGGCCAACGTCCTGACTTTC
TRBV5-1	TRBJ2-7	.	TRBD2	CASSSTSGGSYEQYF	TGCGCCAGCAGCTCGACTAGCGGGGGGAGCTACGAGCAGTACTTC
TRBV4-1	TRBJ1-2	.	.	CASSQDLGGYTF	TGCGCCAGCAGCCAAGATCTGGGGGGCTACACCTTC
TRBV5-1	TRBJ1-1	once	TRBD1	CASSLAGGAHTEAFF	TGCGCCAGCAGCTTGGCAGGGGGCGCGCACACTGAAGCTTTCTTT
TRBV6-5	TRBJ1-1	few	TRBD1	CASSRDRATEAFF	TGTGCCAGCAGTAGGGACAGGGCCACTGAAGCTTTCTTT
TRBV4-2	TRBJ2-1	.	TRBD2	CASSQGLAGSSYNEQFF	TGTGCCAGCAGCCAAGGACTAGCGGGGAGCTCCTACAATGAGCAGTTCTTC
TRBV29-1	TRBJ2-2	.	.	CSVEKRGVGTGELFF	TGCAGCGTTGAGAAGAGGGGGGTCGGCACCGGGGAGCTGTTTTTT
TRBV19	TRBJ1-1	few	.	CASSIDGGTEAFF	TGTGCCAGTAGTATAGACGGAGGCACTGAAGCTTTCTTT
TRBV5-6	TRBJ2-7	once	.	CASSLVSREEHEQYF	TGTGCCAGCAGCTTGGTGTCCAGGGAGGAGCACGAGCAGTACTTC
TRBV5-6	TRBJ2-2	.	TRBD2	CASSEAGVTGELFF	TGTGCCAGCAGCGAGGCGGGGGTCACCGGGGAGCTGTTTTTT
TRBV11-3	TRBJ2-7	.	.	CASSLATGVGSYEQYF	TGTGCCAGCAGCTTAGCCACTGGGGTAGGATCCTACGAGCAGTACTTC